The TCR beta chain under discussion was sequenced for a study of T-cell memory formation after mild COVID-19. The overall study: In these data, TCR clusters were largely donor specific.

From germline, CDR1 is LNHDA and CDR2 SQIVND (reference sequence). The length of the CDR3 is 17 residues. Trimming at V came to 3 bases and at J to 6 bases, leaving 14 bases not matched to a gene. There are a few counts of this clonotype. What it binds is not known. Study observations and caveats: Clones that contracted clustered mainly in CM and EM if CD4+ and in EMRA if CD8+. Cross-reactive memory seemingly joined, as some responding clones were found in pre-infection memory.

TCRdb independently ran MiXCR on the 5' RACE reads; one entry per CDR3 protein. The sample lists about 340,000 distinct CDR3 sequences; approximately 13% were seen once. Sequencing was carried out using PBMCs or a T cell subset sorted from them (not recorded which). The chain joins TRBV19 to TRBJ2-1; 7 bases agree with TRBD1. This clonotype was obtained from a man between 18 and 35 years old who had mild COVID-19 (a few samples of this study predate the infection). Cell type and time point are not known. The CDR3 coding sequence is TGTGCCAGTAGTATCTTGTTCCGGGACAGCGGAATCAATGAGCAGTTCTTC. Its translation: CASSILFRDSGINEQFF.